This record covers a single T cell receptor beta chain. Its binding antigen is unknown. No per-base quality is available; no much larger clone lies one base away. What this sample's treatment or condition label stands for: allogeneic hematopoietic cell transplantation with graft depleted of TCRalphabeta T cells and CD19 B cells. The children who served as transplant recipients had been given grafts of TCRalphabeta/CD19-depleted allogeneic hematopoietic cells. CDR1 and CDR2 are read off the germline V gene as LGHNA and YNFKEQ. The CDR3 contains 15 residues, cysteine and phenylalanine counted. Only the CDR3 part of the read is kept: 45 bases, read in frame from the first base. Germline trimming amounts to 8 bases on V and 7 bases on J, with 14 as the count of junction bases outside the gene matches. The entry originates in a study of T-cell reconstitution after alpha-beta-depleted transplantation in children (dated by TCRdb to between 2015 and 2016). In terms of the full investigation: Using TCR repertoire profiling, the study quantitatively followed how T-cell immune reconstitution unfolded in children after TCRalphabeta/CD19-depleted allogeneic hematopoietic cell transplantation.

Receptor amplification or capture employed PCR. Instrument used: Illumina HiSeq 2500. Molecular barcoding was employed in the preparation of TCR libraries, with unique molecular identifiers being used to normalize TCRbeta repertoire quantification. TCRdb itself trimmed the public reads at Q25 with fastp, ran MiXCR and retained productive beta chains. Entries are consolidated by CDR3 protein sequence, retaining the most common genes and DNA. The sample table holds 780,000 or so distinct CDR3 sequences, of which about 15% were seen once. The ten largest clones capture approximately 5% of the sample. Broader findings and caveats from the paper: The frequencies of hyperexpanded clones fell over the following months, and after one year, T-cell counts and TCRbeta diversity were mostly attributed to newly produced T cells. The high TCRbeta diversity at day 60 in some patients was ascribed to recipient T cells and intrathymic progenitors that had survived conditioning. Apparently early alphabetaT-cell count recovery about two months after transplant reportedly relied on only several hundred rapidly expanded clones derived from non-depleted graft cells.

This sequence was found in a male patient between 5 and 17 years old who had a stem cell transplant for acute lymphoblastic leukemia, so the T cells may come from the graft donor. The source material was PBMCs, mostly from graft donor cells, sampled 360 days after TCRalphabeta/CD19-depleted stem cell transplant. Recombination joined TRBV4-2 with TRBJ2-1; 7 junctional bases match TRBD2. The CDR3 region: CASSPFGGRGNEQFF. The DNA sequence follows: TGTGCCAGCTCTCCGTTCGGCGGGAGAGGAAATGAGCAGTTCTTC.